The clone carrying this T cell receptor (beta chain) was observed a single time. Germline values: CDR1 SGHNT, CDR2 YENEEA. The CDR3 runs 13 residues. The ends were cut back, 5 bases at V and 3 bases at J, with 10 bases in the middle. Using its own MiXCR run on the RT-PCR reads, TCRdb lists one record per CDR3 protein. Among approximately 720,000 distinct CDR3 sequences, 11% to 15% were seen once, and the ten largest hold 3% to 4.5%. The sequence was collected from a female donor in good health, serving as a healthy control. The chain recombines TRBV11-3 with TRBJ1-1; D is undetermined. The sample comprised memory CD4+ T cells from blood. The CDR3 sequence is CASSAQHDTEAFF. CDR3 coding DNA: TGTGCCAGCAGCGCACAACACGACACTGAAGCTTTCTTT.